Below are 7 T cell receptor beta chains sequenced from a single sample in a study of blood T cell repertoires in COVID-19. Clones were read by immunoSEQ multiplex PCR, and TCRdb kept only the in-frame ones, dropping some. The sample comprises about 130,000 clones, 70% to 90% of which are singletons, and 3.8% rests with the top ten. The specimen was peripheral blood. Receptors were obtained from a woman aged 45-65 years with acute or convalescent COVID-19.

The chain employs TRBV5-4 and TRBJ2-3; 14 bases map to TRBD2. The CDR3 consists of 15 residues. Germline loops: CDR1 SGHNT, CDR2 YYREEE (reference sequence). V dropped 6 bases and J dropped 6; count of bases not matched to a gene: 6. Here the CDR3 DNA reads TGTGCCAGCATGACTAGCGGGGGGGGTTGGGATACGCAGTATTTT. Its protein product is CASMTSGGGWDTQYF.

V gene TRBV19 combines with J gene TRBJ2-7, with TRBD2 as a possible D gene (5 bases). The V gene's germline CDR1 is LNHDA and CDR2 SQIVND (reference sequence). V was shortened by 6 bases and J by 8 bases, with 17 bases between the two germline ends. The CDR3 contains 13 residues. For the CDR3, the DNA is TGTGCCAGTAGCGAAGGCGTGGCGGGTAAGCAGTACTTC. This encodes CASSEGVAGKQYF.

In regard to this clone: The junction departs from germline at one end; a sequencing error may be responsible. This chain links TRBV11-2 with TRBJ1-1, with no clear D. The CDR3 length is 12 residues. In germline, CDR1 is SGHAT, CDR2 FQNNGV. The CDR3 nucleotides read TGTGCCAGCAGATTAGGAGGAGGTGAAGCTTTCTTT. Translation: CASRLGGGEAFF.

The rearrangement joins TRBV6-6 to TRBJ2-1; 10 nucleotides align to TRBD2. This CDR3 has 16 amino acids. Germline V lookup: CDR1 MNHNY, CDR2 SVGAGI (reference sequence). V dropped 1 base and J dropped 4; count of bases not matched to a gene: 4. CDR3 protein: CASSYWTSGLYNEQFF. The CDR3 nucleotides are TGTGCCAGCAGTTACTGGACTAGCGGACTGTACAATGAGCAGTTCTTC.

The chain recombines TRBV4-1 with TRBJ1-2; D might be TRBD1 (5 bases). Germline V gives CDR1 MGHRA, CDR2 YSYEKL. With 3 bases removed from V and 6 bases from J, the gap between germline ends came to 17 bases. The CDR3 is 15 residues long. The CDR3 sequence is CASSQFRAAGHGYTF. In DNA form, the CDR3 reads TGCGCCAGCAGCCAGTTTAGGGCGGCGGGACATGGCTACACCTTC.

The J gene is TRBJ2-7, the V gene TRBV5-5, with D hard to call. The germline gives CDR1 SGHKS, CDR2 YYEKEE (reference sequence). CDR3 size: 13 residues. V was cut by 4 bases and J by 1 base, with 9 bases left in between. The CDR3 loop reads CASSPGDSYEQYF. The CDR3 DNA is TGTGCCAGCAGCCCAGGTGATTCCTACGAGCAGTACTTC.

CDR3 protein: CASSVLTGLQPQHF. The CDR3 DNA sequence: TGTGCCAGCAGCGTACTAACAGGTCTTCAGCCCCAGCATTTT. This sequence joins TRBV9 and TRBJ1-5, with a weak D call TRBD1 (5 bases). CDR3 length: 14 amino acids. Trimming removed 1 base from V and 6 bases from J, with 11 bases in between. Germline CDR1 is SGDLS and CDR2 is YYNGEE.